This T cell receptor beta chain was profiled in a study of control samples from healthy donors and cancer patients. The CDR3 is 16 amino acids. The junction had 19 bases not matched to a gene; V was cut back by 8 bases and J by 7 bases. Germline V gene data show CDR1 as MNHEY and CDR2 as SMNVEV (reference sequence). Assay used: immunoSEQ multiplex PCR; TCRdb lists only in-frame clones, some missing. The data hold 150,000 to 200,000 clones, with roughly 89% observed a single time. The clonotype comes from a man younger than 45 in good health. The V gene is TRBV27, the J gene TRBJ2-7; 8 positions agree with TRBD2. Sequenced: blood. CDR3 protein: CASVKEGTRPLREQYF. CDR3 coding DNA: TGTGCCAGCGTTAAGGAGGGGACTAGACCGCTGAGGGAGCAGTACTTC.